The rows below give T cell receptor beta chains drawn from one sample of a study of T cell responses to AZD1222 COVID-19 vaccine. The assay was immunoSEQ multiplex PCR, and TCRdb's table has in-frame clones only and misses some. In the table there are under 200,000 clones, 92% of which are singletons. Specimen: peripheral blood, collected on day 0 of MenACWY control vaccination. These receptors were collected from an adult in good health. Both conserved end residues are part of each CDR3. A D gene is named only where the DNA matches it firmly. Clone size, where shown, is once, few, many, or a class for clones that have expanded.

v_call	d_call	j_call	clone_size	cdr3_aa	cdr3_nt
TRBV9	TRBD1	TRBJ1-3	-	CASSAPRDSDGNTIYF	TGTGCCAGCAGCGCGCCCCGGGACAGCGATGGAAACACCATATATTTT
TRBV6-6	TRBD1	TRBJ2-4	-	CASSPTGQTVAKNIQYF	TGTGCCAGCAGTCCGACGGGACAGACCGTAGCCAAAAACATTCAGTACTTC
TRBV7-9	TRBD1	TRBJ2-5	few	CASSFVLRDREGETQYF	TGTGCCAGCAGCTTCGTCCTCCGGGACAGGGAGGGAGAGACCCAGTACTTC
TRBV2	TRBD1	TRBJ1-2	-	CASRLTGVNGYTF	TGTGCCAGCAGATTAACAGGGGTGAATGGCTACACCTTC
TRBV6-5	-	TRBJ1-4	-	CATSGRAGLNEKLFF	TGTGCCACCTCCGGGAGGGCAGGACTTAATGAAAAACTGTTTTTT
TRBV7-6	-	TRBJ1-2	-	CASSSRWVGTFYGYTF	TGTGCCAGCAGCTCCAGATGGGTAGGGACCTTCTATGGCTACACCTTC
TRBV28	TRBD2	TRBJ2-2	-	CASSPSGRAGTGELFF	TGTGCCAGCAGTCCTAGCGGGAGGGCCGGAACCGGGGAGCTGTTTTTT
TRBV7-2	TRBD1	TRBJ1-5	-	CASSVTGGYSNQPQHF	TGTGCCAGCAGCGTAACAGGGGGCTATAGCAATCAGCCCCAGCATTTT
TRBV5-1	-	TRBJ2-1	-	CASSLGNNEQFF	TGCGCCAGCAGCTTGGGGAACAATGAGCAGTTCTTC
TRBV19	-	TRBJ1-2	-	CASSTFKNRAYGYTF	TGTGCCAGTAGTACCTTCAAGAACAGGGCCTATGGCTACACCTTC
TRBV2	TRBD2	TRBJ2-1	once	CASSSGLALEQFF	TGTGCCAGCAGCTCAGGACTAGCCCTTGAGCAGTTCTTC
TRBV7-9	TRBD1	TRBJ1-5	-	CASSSSDRADNQPQHF	TGTGCCAGCAGCTCTTCCGACAGGGCCGACAATCAGCCCCAGCATTTT
TRBV2	-	TRBJ1-1	-	CASSWALSGSAFF	TGTGCCAGCAGTTGGGCCTTATCGGGCTCAGCTTTCTTT
TRBV6-1	TRBD1	TRBJ1-5	-	CASSENRGSNQPQHF	TGTGCCAGCAGTGAAAACAGGGGCAGCAATCAGCCCCAGCATTTT
TRBV18	-	TRBJ1-3	-	CASSPVVATTWAGGNTIYF	TGTGCCAGCTCACCGGTAGTAGCCACAACATGGGCCGGTGGAAACACCATATATTTT
TRBV19	-	TRBJ1-1	-	CASSIGWTEAFF	TGTGCCAGTAGTATAGGCTGGACTGAAGCTTTCTTT
TRBV24-1	TRBD1	TRBJ1-2	-	CATSDPGQGANYGYTF	TGTGCCACCAGTGACCCCGGACAGGGGGCTAACTATGGCTACACCTTC
TRBV7-2	TRBD1	TRBJ1-4	-	CASSPRTGLNEKLFF	TGTGCCAGCAGCCCGCGGACAGGGTTGAATGAAAAACTGTTTTTT
TRBV10-3	-	TRBJ1-4	-	CAITPGAKGEKLFF	TGTGCCATCACCCCCGGGGCCAAAGGTGAAAAACTGTTTTTT
TRBV6-5	-	TRBJ2-3	-	CASSYSGAPGGDTQYF	TGTGCCAGCAGTTACTCAGGGGCGCCTGGGGGAGATACGCAGTATTTT
TRBV5-4	-	TRBJ1-2	-	CASSSWGQVRYGYTF	TGTGCCAGCAGCTCTTGGGGACAAGTACGCTATGGCTACACCTTC
TRBV15	-	TRBJ1-6	-	CATNEGPAYNSPLHF	TGTGCCACTAATGAAGGGCCCGCCTATAATTCACCCCTCCACTTT
TRBV9	-	TRBJ1-2	-	CASSVAMTGGYGYTF	TGTGCCAGCAGCGTCGCTATGACCGGGGGGTATGGCTACACCTTC
TRBV7-8	TRBD2	TRBJ2-1	-	CASSFIGVRLAEYNEQFF	TGTGCCAGCAGCTTCATAGGAGTGAGACTAGCGGAGTACAATGAGCAGTTCTTC
TRBV19	-	TRBJ1-2	once	CASSTPGNGYTF	TGTGCCAGTAGCACCCCCGGGAATGGCTACACCTTC
TRBV12-3/TRBV12-4	-	TRBJ1-2	-	CASSFQGNYGYTF	TGTGCCAGCAGTTTCCAGGGGAACTATGGCTACACCTTC
TRBV7-3	TRBD1	TRBJ2-7	-	CASSILPGQGAIEQYF	TGTGCCAGCAGCATACTTCCGGGACAGGGGGCCATCGAGCAGTACTTC
TRBV19	TRBD1	TRBJ1-2	-	CASTERQGLTYGYTF	TGTGCCAGTACCGAGAGACAGGGGCTGACCTATGGCTACACCTTC
TRBV6-5	TRBD2	TRBJ2-7	-	CASSPSGRTYEQYF	TGTGCCAGCAGCCCGAGCGGGAGGACCTACGAGCAGTACTTC
TRBV29-1	TRBD1	TRBJ2-5	-	CSVDLTGGWGTQYF	TGCAGCGTTGATCTGACAGGGGGCTGGGGGACCCAGTACTTC
TRBV18	-	TRBJ2-1	-	CASSPTTGNEQFF	TGTGCCAGCTCACCTACTACCGGCAATGAGCAGTTCTTC
TRBV6-2/TRBV6-3	-	TRBJ2-2	-	CASSYQLSGELFF	TGTGCCAGCAGTTATCAACTATCCGGGGAGCTGTTTTTT
TRBV30	-	TRBJ1-2	-	CAWSETRGRITF	TGTGCCTGGAGCGAAACACGGGGGAGGATCACCTTC
TRBV3-1/TRBV3-2	TRBD1	TRBJ2-1	-	CASSQGQGARQFF	TGTGCCAGCAGCCAAGGACAGGGGGCTCGGCAGTTCTTC
TRBV5-6	-	TRBJ1-5	-	CASSLQGSQPQHF	TGTGCCAGCAGCTTACAGGGAAGCCAGCCCCAGCATTTT
TRBV10-3	-	TRBJ1-1	-	CAIRGREGLGTEAFF	TGTGCCATCAGGGGGCGGGAAGGGCTAGGCACTGAAGCTTTCTTT
TRBV11-3	-	TRBJ2-5	few	CASSYRETQYF	TGTGCCAGCAGCTATCGGGAGACCCAGTACTTC
TRBV7-6	-	TRBJ1-3	few	CASSRDPRSGNTIYF	TGTGCCAGCAGCCGGGACCCCCGCTCTGGAAACACCATATATTTT